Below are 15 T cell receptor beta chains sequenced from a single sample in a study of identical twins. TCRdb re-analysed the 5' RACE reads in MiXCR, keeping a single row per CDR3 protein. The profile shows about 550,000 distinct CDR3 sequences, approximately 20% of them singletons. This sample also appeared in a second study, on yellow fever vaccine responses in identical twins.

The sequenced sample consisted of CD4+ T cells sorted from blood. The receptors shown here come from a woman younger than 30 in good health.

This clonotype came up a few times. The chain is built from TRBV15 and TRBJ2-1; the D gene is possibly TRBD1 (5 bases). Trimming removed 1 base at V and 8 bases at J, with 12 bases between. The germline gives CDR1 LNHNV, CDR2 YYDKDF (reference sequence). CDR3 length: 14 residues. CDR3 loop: CATSRVPGFDEQFF. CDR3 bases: TGTGCCACCAGCAGAGTTCCAGGGTTCGATGAGCAGTTCTTC.

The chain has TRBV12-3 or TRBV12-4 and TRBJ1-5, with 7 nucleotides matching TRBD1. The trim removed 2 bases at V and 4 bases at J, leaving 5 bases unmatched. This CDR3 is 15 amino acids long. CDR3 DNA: TGTGCCAGCAGTTTAAGACAGGGTTTTAATCAGCCCCAGCATTTT. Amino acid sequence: CASSLRQGFNQPQHF.

CDR3 region: CASEGRPPDTQYF. Here the CDR3 DNA reads TGCGCCAGCGAGGGACGACCCCCAGATACGCAGTATTTT. V gene TRBV10-2 combines with J gene TRBJ2-3, with D perhaps given as TRBD1 or TRBD2 (5 bases each). V lost 8 bases to trimming and J lost 4 bases, with 13 bases between them. CDR3 length equals 13 residues. CDR1 is WSHSY, CDR2 SAAADI, per germline.

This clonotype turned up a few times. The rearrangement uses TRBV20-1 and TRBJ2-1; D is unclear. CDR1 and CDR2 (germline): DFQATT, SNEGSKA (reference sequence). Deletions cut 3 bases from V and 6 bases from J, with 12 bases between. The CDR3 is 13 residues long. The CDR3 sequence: CSASLRATNEQFF. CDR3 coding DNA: TGCAGTGCTAGCCTCCGGGCCACCAATGAGCAGTTCTTC.

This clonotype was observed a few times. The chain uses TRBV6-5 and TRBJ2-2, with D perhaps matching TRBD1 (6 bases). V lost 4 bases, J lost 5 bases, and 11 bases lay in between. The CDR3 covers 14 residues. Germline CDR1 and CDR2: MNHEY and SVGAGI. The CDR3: CASSSRGGTGELFF. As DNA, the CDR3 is TGTGCCAGCAGTTCCAGGGGCGGAACCGGGGAGCTGTTTTTT.

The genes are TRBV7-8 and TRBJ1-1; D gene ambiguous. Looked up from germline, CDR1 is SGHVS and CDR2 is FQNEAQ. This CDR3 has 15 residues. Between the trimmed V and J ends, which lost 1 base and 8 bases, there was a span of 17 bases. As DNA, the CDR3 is TGTGCCAGCAGCTTAGTTTCAGGCGTGGGTTCGGAAGCTTTCTTT. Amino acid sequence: CASSLVSGVGSEAFF.

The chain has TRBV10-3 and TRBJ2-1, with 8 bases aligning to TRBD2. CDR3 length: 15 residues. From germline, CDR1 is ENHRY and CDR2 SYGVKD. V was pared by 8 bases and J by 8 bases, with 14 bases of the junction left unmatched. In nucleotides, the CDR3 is TGTGCCATCGGTAGCGGGACTCGATTAGGCGATGAGCAGTTCTTC. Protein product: CAIGSGTRLGDEQFF.

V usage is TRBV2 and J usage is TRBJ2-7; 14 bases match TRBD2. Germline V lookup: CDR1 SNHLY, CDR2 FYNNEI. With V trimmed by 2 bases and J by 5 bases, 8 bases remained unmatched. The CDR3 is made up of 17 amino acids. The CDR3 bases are TGTGCCAGCAGTGAATCCGGGACTAGCGGGAGAACCCACGAGCAGTACTTC. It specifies CASSESGTSGRTHEQYF. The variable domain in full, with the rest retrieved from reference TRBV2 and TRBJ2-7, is EPEVTQTPSHQVTQMGQEVILRCVPISNHLYFYWYRQILGQKVEFLVSFYNNEISEKSEIFDDQFSVERPDGSNFTLKIRSTKLEDSAMYFCASSESGTSGRTHEQYFGPGTRLTVT.

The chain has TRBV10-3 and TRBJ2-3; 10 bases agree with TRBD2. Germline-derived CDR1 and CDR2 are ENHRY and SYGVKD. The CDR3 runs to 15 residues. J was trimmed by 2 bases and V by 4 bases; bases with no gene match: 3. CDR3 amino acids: CAISGLAGATDTQYF. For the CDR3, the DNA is TGTGCCATCAGTGGTCTAGCGGGAGCCACAGATACGCAGTATTTT.

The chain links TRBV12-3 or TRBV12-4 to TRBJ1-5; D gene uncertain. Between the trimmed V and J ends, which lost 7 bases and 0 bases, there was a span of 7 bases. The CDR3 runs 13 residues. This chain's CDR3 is CASTQYSNQPQHF. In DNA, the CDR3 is TGTGCCAGCACCCAATATAGCAATCAGCCCCAGCATTTT.

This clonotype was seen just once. CDR3 loop: CASNNEGAASREKLFF. As DNA, the CDR3 is TGTGCCAGTAACAACGAGGGGGCAGCCTCTCGGGAAAAACTGTTTTTT. V is TRBV19 and J is TRBJ1-4; the match to TRBD1 covers 7 bases. V lost 7 bases and J lost 8; bases outside the gene matches: 16. Germline V gene data show CDR1 as LNHDA and CDR2 as SQIVND (reference sequence). This CDR3 spans 16 amino acids.

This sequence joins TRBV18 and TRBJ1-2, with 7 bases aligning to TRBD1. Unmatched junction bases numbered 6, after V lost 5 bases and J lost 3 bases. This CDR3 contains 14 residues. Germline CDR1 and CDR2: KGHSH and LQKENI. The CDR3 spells CASSTQGPYYGYTF. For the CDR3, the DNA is TGTGCCAGCTCAACACAGGGGCCCTACTATGGCTACACCTTC. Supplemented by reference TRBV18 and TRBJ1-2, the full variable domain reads NAGVMQNPRHLVRRRGQEARLRCSPMKGHSHVYWYRQLPEEGLKFMVYLQKENIIDESGMPKERFSAEFPKEGPSILRIQQVVRGDSAAYFCASSTQGPYYGYTFGSGTRLTVV.

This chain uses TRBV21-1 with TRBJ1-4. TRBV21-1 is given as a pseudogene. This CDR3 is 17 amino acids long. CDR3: CASSKKRNRAPREKLFF. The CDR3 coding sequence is TGTGCCAGCAGCAAAAAGCGTAACCGGGCCCCGAGGGAAAAACTGTTTTTT.

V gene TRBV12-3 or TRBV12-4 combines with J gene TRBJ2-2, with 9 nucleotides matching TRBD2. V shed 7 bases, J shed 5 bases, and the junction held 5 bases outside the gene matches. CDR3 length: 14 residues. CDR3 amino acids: CASTVSGRTGELFF. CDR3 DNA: TGTGCCAGCACCGTAAGCGGGAGGACCGGGGAGCTGTTTTTT.

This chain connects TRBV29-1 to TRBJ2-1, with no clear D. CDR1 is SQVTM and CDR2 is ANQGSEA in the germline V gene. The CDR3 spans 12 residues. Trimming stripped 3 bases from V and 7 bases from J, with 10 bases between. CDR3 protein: CSVDFQVNEQFF. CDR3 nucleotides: TGCAGCGTTGATTTCCAGGTTAATGAGCAGTTCTTC.